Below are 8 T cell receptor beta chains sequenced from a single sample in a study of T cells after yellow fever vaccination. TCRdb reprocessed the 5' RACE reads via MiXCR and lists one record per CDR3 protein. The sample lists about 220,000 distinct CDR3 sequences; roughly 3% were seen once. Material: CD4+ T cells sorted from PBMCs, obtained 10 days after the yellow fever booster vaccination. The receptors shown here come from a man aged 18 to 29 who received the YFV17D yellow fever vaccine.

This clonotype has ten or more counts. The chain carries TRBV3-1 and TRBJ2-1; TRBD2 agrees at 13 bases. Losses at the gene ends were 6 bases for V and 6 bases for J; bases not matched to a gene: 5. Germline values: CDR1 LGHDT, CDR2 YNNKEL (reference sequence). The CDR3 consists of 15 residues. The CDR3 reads CASRQWTSGGNEQFF. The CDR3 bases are TGTGCCAGCAGACAGTGGACTAGCGGGGGCAATGAGCAGTTCTTC.

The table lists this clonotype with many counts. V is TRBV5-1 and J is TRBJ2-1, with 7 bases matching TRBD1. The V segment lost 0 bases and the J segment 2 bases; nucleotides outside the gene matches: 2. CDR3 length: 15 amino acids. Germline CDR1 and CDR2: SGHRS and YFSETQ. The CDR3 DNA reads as TGCGCCAGCAGCTTGGCCGGACAGGCCTACAATGAGCAGTTCTTC. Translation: CASSLAGQAYNEQFF.

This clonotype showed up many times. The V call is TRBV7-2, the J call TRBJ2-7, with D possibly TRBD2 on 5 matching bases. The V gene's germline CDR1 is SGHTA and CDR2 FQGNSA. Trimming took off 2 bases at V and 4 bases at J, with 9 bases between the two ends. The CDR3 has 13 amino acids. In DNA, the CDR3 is TGTGCCAGCAGCTTAAGCGGTCGGTACGAGCAGTACGTC. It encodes CASSLSGRYEQYV.

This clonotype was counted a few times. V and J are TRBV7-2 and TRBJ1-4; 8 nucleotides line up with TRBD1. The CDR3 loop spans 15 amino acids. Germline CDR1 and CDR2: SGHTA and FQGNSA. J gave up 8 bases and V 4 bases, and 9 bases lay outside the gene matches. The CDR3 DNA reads TGTGCCAGCAGCTCGCAGGGGGCGCGTTTAGAAAAACTGTTTTTT. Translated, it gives CASSSQGARLEKLFF.

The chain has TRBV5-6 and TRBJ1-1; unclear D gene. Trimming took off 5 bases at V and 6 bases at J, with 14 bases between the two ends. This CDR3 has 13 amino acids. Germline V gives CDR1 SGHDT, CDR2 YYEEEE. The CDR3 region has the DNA TGTGCCAGCAGTTATGGACGGCTATCTGAAGCTTTCTTT. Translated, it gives CASSYGRLSEAFF.

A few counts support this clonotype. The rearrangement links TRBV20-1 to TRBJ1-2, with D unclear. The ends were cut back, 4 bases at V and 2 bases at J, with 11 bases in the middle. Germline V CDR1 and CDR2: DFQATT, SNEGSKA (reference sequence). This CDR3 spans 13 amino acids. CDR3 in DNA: TGCAGTGCTATGAGGAGTCTCAACTATGGCTACACCTTC. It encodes CSAMRSLNYGYTF.

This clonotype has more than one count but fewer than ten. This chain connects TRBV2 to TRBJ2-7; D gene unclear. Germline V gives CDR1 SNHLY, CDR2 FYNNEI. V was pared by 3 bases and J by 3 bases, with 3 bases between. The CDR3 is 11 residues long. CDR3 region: CASSEDYEQYF. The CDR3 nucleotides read TGTGCCAGCAGTGAGGACTACGAGCAGTACTTC.

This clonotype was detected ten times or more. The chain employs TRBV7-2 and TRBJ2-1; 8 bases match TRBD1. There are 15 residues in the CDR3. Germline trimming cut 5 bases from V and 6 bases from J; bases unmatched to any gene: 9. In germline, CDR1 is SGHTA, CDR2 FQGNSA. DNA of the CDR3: TGTGCCAGCAGCCGGGACAGGTCTTTTTTCAATGAGCAGTTCTTC. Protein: CASSRDRSFFNEQFF.